These 13 T cell receptor beta chains share one sample of origin, sequenced in a study of cytotoxic CD8 clonotypes in ibrutinib-treated CLL (dated by TCRdb to about 2021). Receptor amplification or capture employed the immunoSEQ multiplex PCR assay. Here the immuneACCESS table is served through TCRdb, limited to in-frame sequences with V and J called. Missing clones are a known gap in these copies; in checked studies unresolved V genes cover under half, and the rest lacks a known reason. A total of approximately 300,000 clones appear in this sample, 80% of them only once. 6.5% to 8% of the sample is held by the ten biggest clonotypes. The source was PBMCs, collected before ibrutinib treatment. The receptors stem from a human donor with chronic lymphocytic leukemia.

This sequence joins TRBV15 and TRBJ1-1, with D perhaps matching TRBD1 (6 bases). CDR1 is LNHNV and CDR2 is YYDKDF in the germline V gene (reference sequence). V dropped 1 base and J dropped 5 bases, with 14 bases sitting between them. The CDR3 totals 15 residues. The CDR3 DNA reads TGTGCCACCAGCAGAGCGATAGGGGGGAATACTGAAGCTTTCTTT. This translates into CATSRAIGGNTEAFF. Using reference TRBV15 and TRBJ1-1 for the parts outside the CDR3, the full variable domain is DAMVIQNPRYQVTQFGKPVTLSCSQTLNHNVMYWYQQKSSQAPKLLFHYYDKDFNNEADTPDNFQSRRPNTSFCFLDIRSPGLGDTAMYLCATSRAIGGNTEAFFGQGTRLTVV.

The gene calls are TRBV9 and TRBJ1-5, with D possibly matching TRBD1 (5 bases). Germline assignment: CDR1 SGDLS and CDR2 YYNGEE. V lost 0 bases to trimming and J lost 6 bases, with 10 bases between them. The CDR3 totals 14 residues. The CDR3 region has the DNA TGTGCCAGCAGCGTAGGGTTTGGGGGTCAGCCCCAGCATTTT. This codes for CASSVGFGGQPQHF.

This chain connects TRBV4-2 to TRBJ1-5; tentatively, D is TRBD1 (6 bases). The CDR3 loop spans 15 amino acids. In germline, CDR1 is LGHNA, CDR2 YNFKEQ. The V gene lost 4 bases and the J gene lost 4 bases, with 14 bases spanning the gap. The CDR3 sequence is CASSPQGRENQPQHF. For the CDR3, the DNA is TGTGCCAGCAGCCCACAGGGCAGGGAAAATCAGCCCCAGCATTTT.

This chain uses TRBV7-3 with TRBJ2-3; TRBD1 aligns across 10 bases. Germline assignment: CDR1 SGHTA and CDR2 FQGTGA. J lost 2 bases, V lost 4 bases, and 3 bases had no gene match. The CDR3 loop spans 15 amino acids. DNA for the CDR3: TGTGCCAGCAGCTCCGGGACAGGGGACACAGATACGCAGTATTTT. The encoded protein is CASSSGTGDTDTQYF.

This clone was detected only a few times. This chain joins TRBV4-2 and TRBJ2-7; 7 nucleotides agree with TRBD1. CDR1 and CDR2 from the germline V gene are LGHNA and YNFKEQ. The CDR3 has 14 residues. Trimming cost V 0 bases and J 5 bases; bases outside gene matches: 4. The CDR3 is CASSQEGTANEQYF. The DNA of the CDR3 is TGTGCCAGCAGCCAAGAGGGGACAGCGAACGAGCAGTACTTC.

The V call is TRBV5-1, the J call TRBJ2-1, with D perhaps matching TRBD2 (6 bases). V dropped 4 bases and J dropped 0 bases, with 17 bases sitting between them. The germline V gene encodes CDR1 SGHRS and CDR2 YFSETQ. The CDR3 is 17 residues long. This CDR3 is CASSTGTSLSSYNEQFF. The CDR3 DNA is TGCGCCAGCAGCACGGGGACTTCTTTGAGCTCCTACAATGAGCAGTTCTTC. The full variable domain, its missing parts supplied by reference TRBV5-1 and TRBJ2-1, is KAGVTQTPRYLIKTRGQQVTLSCSPISGHRSVSWYQQTPGQGLQFLFEYFSETQRNKGNFPGRFSGRQFSNSRSEMNVSTLELGDSALYLCASSTGTSLSSYNEQFFGPGTRLTVL.

This rearrangement joins TRBV5-4 to TRBJ2-3; D is unclear. The CDR3 consists of 12 residues. Germline values: CDR1 SGHNT, CDR2 YYREEE (reference sequence). The V and J ends lost 2 bases and 3 bases respectively, with 4 bases between them. The CDR3 DNA is TGTGCCAGCAGCTTTACGACAGATACGCAGTATTTT. Protein: CASSFTTDTQYF.

The chain recombines TRBV2 with TRBJ1-1, with D uncertain. The CDR3 loop spans 14 amino acids. The germline V gene has CDR1 SNHLY and CDR2 FYNNEI. V gave up 2 bases and J gave up 1 base, with 8 bases separating them. The CDR3 spells CASSELGTNTEAFF. For the CDR3, the DNA is TGTGCCAGCAGTGAACTGGGAACGAACACTGAAGCTTTCTTT.

The table lists this clone with a few counts. The V call is TRBV7-3, the J call TRBJ2-7, with D possibly being TRBD1 or TRBD2 (5 bases each). Germline lookup yields CDR1 SGHTA and CDR2 FQGTGA. V shed 1 base and J shed 3 bases, with 10 bases lying between them. CDR3 length: 14 residues. CDR3 nucleotide sequence: TGTGCCAGCAGCTTAAGTGGGACGGGCTACGAGCAGTACTTC. Its translation is CASSLSGTGYEQYF. Using reference TRBV7-3 and TRBJ2-7 for the parts outside the CDR3, the full variable domain is GAGVSQTPSNKVTEKGKYVELRCDPISGHTALYWYRQSLGQGPEFLIYFQGTGAADDSGLPNDRFFAVRPEGSVSTLKIQRTERGDSAVYLCASSLSGTGYEQYFGPGTRLTVT.

The chain links TRBV27 to TRBJ2-3; the D is unclear. The CDR3 loop spans 15 amino acids. Germline-derived CDR1 and CDR2 are MNHEY and SMNVEV (reference sequence). V was clipped by 3 bases and J by 2 bases, with 12 bases between them. The CDR3 DNA is TGTGCCAGCAGTTTTTTAGGCAGACCCACAGATACGCAGTATTTT. This gives the protein CASSFLGRPTDTQYF.

The V gene is TRBV6-5, the J gene TRBJ2-1; possibly TRBD2 for D (6 bases). Trimming took 2 bases from V and 8 from J, leaving 10 bases between them. The CDR3 contains 13 residues. Germline assignment: CDR1 MNHEY and CDR2 SVGAGI. Here the CDR3 reads CASSYPTGDEQFF. DNA of the CDR3: TGTGCCAGCAGTTACCCAACGGGAGATGAGCAGTTCTTC.

DNA of the CDR3: TGTGCCAGCAGTTTAAGGGCTAGCGGGAGACCTGGTACGCAGTATTTT. Translated: CASSLRASGRPGTQYF. This chain joins TRBV27 and TRBJ2-3, with 10 bases lining up with TRBD2. The CDR3 consists of 16 residues. Germline CDR1 reads MNHEY; CDR2 reads SMNVEV (reference sequence). V lost 2 bases to trimming and J lost 8 bases; unmatched junction nucleotides: 10.

The chain couples TRBV27 to TRBJ1-2; 9 nucleotides line up with TRBD1. The CDR3 runs 15 residues. The germline gives CDR1 MNHEY, CDR2 SMNVEV (reference sequence). The ends lost 3 bases at V and 4 bases at J; junction bases unmatched: 6. The CDR3 coding sequence is TGTGCCAGCAGTTTCGGGACAGGGACGTTCTATGGCTACACCTTC. It is translated as CASSFGTGTFYGYTF.